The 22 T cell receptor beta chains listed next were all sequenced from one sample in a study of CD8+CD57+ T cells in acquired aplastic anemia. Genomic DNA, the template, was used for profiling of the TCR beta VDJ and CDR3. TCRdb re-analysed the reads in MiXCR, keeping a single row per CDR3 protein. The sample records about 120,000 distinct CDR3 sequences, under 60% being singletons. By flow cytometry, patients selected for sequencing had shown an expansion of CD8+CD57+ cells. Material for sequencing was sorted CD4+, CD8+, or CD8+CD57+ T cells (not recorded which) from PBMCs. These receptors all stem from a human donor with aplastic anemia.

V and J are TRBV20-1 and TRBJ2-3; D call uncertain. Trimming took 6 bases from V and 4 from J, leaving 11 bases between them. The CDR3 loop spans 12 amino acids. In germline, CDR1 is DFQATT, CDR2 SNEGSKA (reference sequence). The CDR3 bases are TGCAGTGCCCTCCAGGTGCCAGATACGCAGTATTTT. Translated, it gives CSALQVPDTQYF.

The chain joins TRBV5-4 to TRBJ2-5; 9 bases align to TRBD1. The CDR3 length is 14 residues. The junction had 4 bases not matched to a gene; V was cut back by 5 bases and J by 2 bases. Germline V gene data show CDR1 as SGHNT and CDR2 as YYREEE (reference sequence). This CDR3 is CASRPGQGQETQYF. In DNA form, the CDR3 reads TGTGCCAGCAGGCCGGGACAGGGACAAGAGACCCAGTACTTC.

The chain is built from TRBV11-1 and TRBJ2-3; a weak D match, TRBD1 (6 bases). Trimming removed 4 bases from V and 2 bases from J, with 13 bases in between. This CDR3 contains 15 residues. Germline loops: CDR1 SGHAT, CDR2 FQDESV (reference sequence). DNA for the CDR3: TGTGCCAGCAGCTACGGGACACTAAACACAGATACGCAGTATTTT. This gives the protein CASSYGTLNTDTQYF.

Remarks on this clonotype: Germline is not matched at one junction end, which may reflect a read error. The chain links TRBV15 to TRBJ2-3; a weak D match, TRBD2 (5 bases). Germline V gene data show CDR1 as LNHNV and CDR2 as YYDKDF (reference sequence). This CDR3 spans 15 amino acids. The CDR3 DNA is TGTGCCACCAGCAGAGATGGACTCCAGAAATATACGCAGTACTTT. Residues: CATSRDGLQKYTQYF.

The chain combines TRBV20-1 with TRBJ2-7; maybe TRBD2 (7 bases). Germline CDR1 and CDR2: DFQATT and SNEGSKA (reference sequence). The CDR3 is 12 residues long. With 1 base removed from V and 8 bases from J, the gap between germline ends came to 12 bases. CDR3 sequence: CSARADGGQQYF. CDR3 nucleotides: TGCAGTGCTAGAGCCGACGGGGGGCAGCAGTACTTC.

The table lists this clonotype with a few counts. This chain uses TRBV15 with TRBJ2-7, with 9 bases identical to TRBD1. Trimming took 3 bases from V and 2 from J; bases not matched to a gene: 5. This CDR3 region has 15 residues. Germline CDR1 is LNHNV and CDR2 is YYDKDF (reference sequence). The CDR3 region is CATSSHGTGTYEQYF. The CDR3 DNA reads TGTGCCACCAGCAGTCACGGGACAGGGACCTACGAGCAGTACTTC. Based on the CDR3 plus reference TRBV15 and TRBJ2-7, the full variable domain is DAMVIQNPRYQVTQFGKPVTLSCSQTLNHNVMYWYQQKSSQAPKLLFHYYDKDFNNEADTPDNFQSRRPNTSFCFLDIRSPGLGDTAMYLCATSSHGTGTYEQYFGPGTRLTVT.

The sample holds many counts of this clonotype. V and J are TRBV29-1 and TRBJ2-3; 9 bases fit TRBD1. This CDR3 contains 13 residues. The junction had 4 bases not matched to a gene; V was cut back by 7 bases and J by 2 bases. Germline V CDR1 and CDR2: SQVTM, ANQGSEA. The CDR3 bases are TGCAGCGGGAGGGACAGGGACACAGATACGCAGTATTTT. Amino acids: CSGRDRDTDTQYF.

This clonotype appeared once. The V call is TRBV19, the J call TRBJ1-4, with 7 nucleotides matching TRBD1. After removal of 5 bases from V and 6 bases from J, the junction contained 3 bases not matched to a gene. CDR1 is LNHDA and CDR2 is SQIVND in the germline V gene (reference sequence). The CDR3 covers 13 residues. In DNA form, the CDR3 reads TGTGCCAGTAGTCTAGGGGGCGATGAAAAACTGTTTTTT. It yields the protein CASSLGGDEKLFF. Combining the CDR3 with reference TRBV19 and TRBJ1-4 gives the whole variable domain DGGITQSPKYLFRKEGQNVTLSCEQNLNHDAMYWYRQDPGQGLRLIYYSQIVNDFQKGDIAEGYSVSREKKESFPLTVTSAQKNPTAFYLCASSLGGDEKLFFGSGTQLSVL.

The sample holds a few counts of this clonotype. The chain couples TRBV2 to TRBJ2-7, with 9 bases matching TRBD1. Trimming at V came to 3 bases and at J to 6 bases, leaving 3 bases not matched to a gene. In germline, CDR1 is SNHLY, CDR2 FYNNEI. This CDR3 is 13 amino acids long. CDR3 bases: TGTGCCAGCAGTGAGACAGGGGGGACCGAGCAGTACTTC. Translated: CASSETGGTEQYF.

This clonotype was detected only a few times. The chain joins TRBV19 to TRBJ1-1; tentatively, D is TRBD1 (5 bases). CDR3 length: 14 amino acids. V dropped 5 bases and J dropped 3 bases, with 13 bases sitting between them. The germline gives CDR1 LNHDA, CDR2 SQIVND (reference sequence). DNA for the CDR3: TGTGCCAGTAGTGCGGGACCTTCTTACACTGAAGCTTTCTTT. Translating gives CASSAGPSYTEAFF.

CDR3 in amino acids: CATSPGAYEQYF. Here the CDR3 DNA reads TGTGCCACCAGCCCAGGCGCGTACGAGCAGTACTTC. The genes are TRBV15 and TRBJ2-7; the D is unclear. Trimming took off 5 bases at V and 4 bases at J, with 9 bases between the two ends. The CDR3 length is 12 residues. The germline gives CDR1 LNHNV, CDR2 YYDKDF (reference sequence).

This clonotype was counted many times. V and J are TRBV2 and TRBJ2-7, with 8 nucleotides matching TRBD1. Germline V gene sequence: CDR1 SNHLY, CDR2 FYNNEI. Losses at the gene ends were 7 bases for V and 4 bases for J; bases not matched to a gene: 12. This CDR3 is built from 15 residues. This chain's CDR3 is CASTQGGTSHYEQYF. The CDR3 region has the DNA TGTGCCAGCACACAGGGGGGCACCTCTCATTACGAGCAGTACTTC.

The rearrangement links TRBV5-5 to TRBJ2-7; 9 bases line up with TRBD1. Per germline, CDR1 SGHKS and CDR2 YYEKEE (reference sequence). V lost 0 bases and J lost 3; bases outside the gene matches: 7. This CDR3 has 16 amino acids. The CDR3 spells CASSLAGGQGYYEQYF. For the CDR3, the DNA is TGTGCCAGCAGCTTGGCCGGGGGACAGGGATACTACGAGCAGTACTTC.

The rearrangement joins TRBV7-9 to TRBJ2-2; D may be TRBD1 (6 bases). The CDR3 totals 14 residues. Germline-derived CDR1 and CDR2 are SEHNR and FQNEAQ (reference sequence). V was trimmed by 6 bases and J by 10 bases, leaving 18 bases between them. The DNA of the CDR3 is TGTGCCAGCAGGCCTCGAGCCAGGACAGAGGAGCTGTTTTTT. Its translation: CASRPRARTEELFF.

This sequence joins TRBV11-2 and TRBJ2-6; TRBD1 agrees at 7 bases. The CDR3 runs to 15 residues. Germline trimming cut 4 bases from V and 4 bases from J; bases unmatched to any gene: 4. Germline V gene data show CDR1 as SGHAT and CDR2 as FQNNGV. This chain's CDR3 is CASSSTGTGANVLTF. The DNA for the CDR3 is TGTGCCAGCAGCTCGACAGGGACCGGGGCCAACGTCCTGACTTTC.

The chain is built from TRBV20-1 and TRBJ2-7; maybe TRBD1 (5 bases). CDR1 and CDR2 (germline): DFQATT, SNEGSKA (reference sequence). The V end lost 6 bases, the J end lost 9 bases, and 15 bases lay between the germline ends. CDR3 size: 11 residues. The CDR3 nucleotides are TGCAGTGCAACGACAGCGACGGGGCAGTACTTC. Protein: CSATTATGQYF.

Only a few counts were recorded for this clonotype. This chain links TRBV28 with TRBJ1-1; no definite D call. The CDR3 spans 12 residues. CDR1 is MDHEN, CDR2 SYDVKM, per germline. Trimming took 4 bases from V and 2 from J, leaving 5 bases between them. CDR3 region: CASSSFNTEAFF. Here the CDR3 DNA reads TGTGCCAGCAGTTCATTCAACACTGAAGCTTTCTTT.

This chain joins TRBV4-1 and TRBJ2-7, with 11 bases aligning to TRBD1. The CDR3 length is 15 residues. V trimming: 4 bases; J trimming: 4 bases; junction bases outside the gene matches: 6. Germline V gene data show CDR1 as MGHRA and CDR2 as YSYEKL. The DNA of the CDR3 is TGCGCCAGCAGCCGGACGGGACAGGGGGAATACGAGCAGTACTTC. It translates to CASSRTGQGEYEQYF.

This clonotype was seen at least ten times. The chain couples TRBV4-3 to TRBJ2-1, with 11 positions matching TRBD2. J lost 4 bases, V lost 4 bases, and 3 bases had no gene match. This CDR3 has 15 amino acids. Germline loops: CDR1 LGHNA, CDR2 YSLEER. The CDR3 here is CASSPGLADYNEQFF. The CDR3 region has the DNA TGCGCCAGCAGCCCGGGACTAGCGGATTACAATGAGCAGTTCTTC.

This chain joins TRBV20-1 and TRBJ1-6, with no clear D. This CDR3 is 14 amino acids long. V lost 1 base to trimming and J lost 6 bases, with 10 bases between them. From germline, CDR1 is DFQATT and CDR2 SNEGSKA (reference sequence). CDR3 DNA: TGCAGTGCTAGAGCGGGAAGTGGTAATTCACCCCTCCACTTT. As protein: CSARAGSGNSPLHF.

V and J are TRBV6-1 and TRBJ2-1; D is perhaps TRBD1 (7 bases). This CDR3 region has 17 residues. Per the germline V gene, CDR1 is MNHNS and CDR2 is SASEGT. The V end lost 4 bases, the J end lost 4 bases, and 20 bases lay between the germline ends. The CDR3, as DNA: TGTGCCAGCAGTGTAACAGGGGACGGGGGACCTTACAATGAGCAGTTCTTC. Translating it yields CASSVTGDGGPYNEQFF.

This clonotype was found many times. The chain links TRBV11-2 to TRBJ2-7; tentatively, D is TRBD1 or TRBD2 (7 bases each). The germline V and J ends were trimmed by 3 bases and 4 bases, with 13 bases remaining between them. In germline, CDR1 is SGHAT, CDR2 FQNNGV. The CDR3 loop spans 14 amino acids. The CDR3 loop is CASSFGQGGYEQYF. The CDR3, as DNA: TGTGCCAGCAGCTTCGGGCAGGGGGGGTACGAGCAGTACTTC.